This entry describes one T cell receptor beta chain. Its antigen is not identified. The data originate from a study of beta chain features in type 1 diabetes. The authors reverse transcribed all of the isolated RNA, so sequencing captured expressed TCRB transcripts. Here immunoSEQ multiplex PCR was the method, and the copy in TCRdb shows in-frame clones only, minus some. The sample has 200,000 to 250,000 clones; roughly 9.6% are singletons. The study, taken as a whole, reports: Cells with high TCR expression could be over-represented by cDNA sequencing. Fewer insertions but more deletions were seen at VDJ junctions in type 1 diabetes patients. Moderate but significant shortening of TCRB CDR3s was recorded in all four CD4+ subsets from Type 1 diabetes patients.

Germline V gene lookup returns CDR1 SGHNT and CDR2 YYREEE (reference sequence). The CDR3 extends over 16 amino acids. Trimming at V came to 1 base and at J to 5 bases, leaving 7 bases not matched to a gene. Specimen: naive CD4+ T cells from blood. This chain joins TRBV5-4 and TRBJ2-3; 10 nucleotides line up with TRBD2. This receptor was obtained from a woman under 30 in good health. The CDR3: CASSLIAGGAGDTQYF. The CDR3 nucleotides read TGTGCCAGCAGCTTGATAGCGGGAGGAGCTGGAGATACGCAGTATTTT.